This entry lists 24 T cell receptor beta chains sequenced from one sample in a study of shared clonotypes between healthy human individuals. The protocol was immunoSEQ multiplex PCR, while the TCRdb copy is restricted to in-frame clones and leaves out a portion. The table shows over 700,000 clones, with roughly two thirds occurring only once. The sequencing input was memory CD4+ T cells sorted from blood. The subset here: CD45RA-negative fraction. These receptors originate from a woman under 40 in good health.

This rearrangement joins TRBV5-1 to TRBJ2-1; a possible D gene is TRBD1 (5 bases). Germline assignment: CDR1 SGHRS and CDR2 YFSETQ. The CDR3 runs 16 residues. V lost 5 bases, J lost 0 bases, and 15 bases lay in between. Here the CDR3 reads CASSQAPGISYNEQFF. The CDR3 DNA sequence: TGCGCCAGCAGTCAGGCCCCAGGGATCTCCTACAATGAGCAGTTCTTC.

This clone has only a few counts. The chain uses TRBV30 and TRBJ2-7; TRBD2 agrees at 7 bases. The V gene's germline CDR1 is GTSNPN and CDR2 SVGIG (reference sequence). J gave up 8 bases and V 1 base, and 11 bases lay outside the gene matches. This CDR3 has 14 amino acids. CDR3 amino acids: CAWSASAGRLKQYF. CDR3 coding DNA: TGTGCCTGGAGTGCCTCAGCGGGGCGCCTCAAGCAGTACTTC.

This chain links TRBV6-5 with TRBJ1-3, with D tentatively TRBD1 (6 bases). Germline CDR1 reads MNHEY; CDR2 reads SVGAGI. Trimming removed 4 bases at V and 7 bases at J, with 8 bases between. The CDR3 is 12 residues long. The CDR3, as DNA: TGTGCCAGCAGTTCGCAGGGGAACACCATATATTTT. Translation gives CASSSQGNTIYF.

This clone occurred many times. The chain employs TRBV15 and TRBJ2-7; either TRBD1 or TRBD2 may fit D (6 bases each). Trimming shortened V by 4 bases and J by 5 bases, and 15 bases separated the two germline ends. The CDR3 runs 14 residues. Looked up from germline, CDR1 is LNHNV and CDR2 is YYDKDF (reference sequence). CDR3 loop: CATSTRSRGDEQYF. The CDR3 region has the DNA TGTGCCACCAGCACTCGATCAAGGGGGGACGAGCAGTACTTC.

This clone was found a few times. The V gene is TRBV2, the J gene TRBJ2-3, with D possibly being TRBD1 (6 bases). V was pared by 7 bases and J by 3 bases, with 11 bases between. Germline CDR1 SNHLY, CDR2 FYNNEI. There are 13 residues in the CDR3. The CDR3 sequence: CASMPGETDTQYF. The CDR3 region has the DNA TGTGCCAGCATGCCAGGGGAGACAGATACGCAGTATTTT. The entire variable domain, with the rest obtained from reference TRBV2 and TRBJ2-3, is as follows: EPEVTQTPSHQVTQMGQEVILRCVPISNHLYFYWYRQILGQKVEFLVSFYNNEISEKSEIFDDQFSVERPDGSNFTLKIRSTKLEDSAMYFCASMPGETDTQYFGPGTRLTVL.

CDR3 sequence reads: CASSPKPRLVATNEKLFF. As DNA, the CDR3 is TGTGCCAGCAGCCCAAAGCCGAGGTTGGTGGCAACTAATGAAAAACTGTTTTTT. This sequence joins TRBV7-8 and TRBJ1-4; no definite D call. Trimming removed 5 bases at V and 0 bases at J, with 19 bases between. The germline V gene encodes CDR1 SGHVS and CDR2 FQNEAQ. This CDR3 spans 18 amino acids.

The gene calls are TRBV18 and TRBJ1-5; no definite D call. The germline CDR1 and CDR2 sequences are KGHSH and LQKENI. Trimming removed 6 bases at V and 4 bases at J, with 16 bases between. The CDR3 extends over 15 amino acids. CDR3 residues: CASSAVFRANQPQHF. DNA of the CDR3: TGTGCCAGCTCCGCAGTCTTCAGAGCTAATCAGCCCCAGCATTTT.

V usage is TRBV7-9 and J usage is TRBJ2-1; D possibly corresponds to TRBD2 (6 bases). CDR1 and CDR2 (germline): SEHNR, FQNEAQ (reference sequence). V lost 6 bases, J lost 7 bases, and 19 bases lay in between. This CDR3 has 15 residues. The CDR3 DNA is TGTGCCAGCAGGTCCGGAGGGCAGGCGGGAAATGAGCAGTTCTTC. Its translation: CASRSGGQAGNEQFF.

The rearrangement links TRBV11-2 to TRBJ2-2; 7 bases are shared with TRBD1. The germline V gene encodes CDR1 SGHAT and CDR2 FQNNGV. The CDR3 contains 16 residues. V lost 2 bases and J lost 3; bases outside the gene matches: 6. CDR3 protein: CASSLTRQGHTGELFF. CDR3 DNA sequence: TGTGCCAGCAGCTTAACCCGACAGGGCCACACCGGGGAGCTGTTTTTT. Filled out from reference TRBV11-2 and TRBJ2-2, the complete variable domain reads EAGVAQSPRYKIIEKRQSVAFWCNPISGHATLYWYQQILGQGPKLLIQFQNNGVVDDSQLPKDRFSAERLKGVDSTLKIQPAKLEDSAVYLCASSLTRQGHTGELFFGEGSRLTVL.

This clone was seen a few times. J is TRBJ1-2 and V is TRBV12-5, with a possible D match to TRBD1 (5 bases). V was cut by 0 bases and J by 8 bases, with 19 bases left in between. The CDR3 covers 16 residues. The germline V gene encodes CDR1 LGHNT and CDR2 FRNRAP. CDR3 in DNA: TGTGCTAGTGGTTTGGTTCCCAACAGGAAATCGGAAGGCTACACCTTC. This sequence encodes CASGLVPNRKSEGYTF.

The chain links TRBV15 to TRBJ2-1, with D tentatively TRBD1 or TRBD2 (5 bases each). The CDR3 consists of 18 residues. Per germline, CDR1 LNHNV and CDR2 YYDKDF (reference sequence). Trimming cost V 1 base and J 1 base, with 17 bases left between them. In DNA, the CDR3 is TGTGCCACCAGCAGAGGGACTCTGGGGGTGAGGTCCTACAATGAGCAGTTCTTC. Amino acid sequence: CATSRGTLGVRSYNEQFF.

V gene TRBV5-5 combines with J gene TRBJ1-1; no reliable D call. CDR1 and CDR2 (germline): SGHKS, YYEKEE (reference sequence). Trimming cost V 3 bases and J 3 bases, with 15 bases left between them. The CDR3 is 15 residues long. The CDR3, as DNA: TGTGCCAGCAGCTCGGGAGCAGGAGGGTACACTGAAGCTTTCTTT. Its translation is CASSSGAGGYTEAFF. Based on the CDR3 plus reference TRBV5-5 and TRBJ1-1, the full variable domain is DAGVTQSPTHLIKTRGQQVTLRCSPISGHKSVSWYQQVLGQGPQFIFQYYEKEERGRGNFPDRFSARQFPNYSSELNVNALLLGDSALYLCASSSGAGGYTEAFFGQGTRLTVV.

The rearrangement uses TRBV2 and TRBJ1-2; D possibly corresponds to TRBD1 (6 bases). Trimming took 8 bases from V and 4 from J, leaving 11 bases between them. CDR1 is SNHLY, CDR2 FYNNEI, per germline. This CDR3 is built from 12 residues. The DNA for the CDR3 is TGTGCCAGCCGGGACATCTCCTATGGCTACACCTTC. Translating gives CASRDISYGYTF.

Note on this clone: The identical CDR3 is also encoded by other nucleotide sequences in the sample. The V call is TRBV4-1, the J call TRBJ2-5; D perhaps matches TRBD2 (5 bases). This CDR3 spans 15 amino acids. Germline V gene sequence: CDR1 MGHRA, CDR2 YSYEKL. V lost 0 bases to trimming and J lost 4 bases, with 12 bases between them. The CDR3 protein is CASSQDRDPGETQYF. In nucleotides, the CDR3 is TGCGCCAGCAGCCAAGACCGGGATCCAGGAGAGACCCAGTACTTC.

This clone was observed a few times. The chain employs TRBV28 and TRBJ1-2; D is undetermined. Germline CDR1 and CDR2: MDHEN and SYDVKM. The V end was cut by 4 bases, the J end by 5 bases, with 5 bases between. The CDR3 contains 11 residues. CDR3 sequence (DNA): TGTGCCAGCAGTTGGTTGTATGGCTACACCTTC. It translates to CASSWLYGYTF.

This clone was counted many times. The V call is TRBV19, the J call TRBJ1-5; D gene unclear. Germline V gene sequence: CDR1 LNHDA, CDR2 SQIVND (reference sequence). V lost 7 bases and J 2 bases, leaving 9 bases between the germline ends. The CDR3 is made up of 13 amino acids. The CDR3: CASTVLGNQPQHF. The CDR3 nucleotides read TGTGCCAGTACAGTTTTGGGCAATCAGCCCCAGCATTTT.

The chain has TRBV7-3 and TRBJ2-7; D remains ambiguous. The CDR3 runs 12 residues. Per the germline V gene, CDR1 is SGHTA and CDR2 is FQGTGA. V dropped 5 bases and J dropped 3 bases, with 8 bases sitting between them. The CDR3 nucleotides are TGTGCCAGCAGCCCACAAGTCTACGAGCAGTACTTC. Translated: CASSPQVYEQYF.

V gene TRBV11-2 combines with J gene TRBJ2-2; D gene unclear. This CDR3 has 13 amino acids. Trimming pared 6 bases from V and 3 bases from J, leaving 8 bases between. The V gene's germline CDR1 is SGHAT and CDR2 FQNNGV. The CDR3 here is CASRQWDTGELFF. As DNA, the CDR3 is TGTGCCAGCAGGCAGTGGGACACCGGGGAGCTGTTTTTT.

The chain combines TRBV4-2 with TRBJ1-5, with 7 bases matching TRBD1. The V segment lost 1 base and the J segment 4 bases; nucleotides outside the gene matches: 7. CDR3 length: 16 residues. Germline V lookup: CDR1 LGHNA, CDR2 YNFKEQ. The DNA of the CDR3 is TGTGCCAGCAGCCAAGCAGACAGGGCAGGGAATCAGCCCCAGCATTTT. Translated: CASSQADRAGNQPQHF.

CDR3 in DNA: TGTGCCAGCAGGGGAACAAACTATGGCTACACCTTC. Its protein product is CASRGTNYGYTF. The J gene is TRBJ1-2, the V gene TRBV2, with D unresolved. This CDR3 has 12 residues. CDR1 and CDR2 (germline): SNHLY, FYNNEI. The germline V and J ends were trimmed by 6 bases and 2 bases, with 7 bases remaining between them. Variable domain in full (rest from reference TRBV2 and TRBJ1-2): EPEVTQTPSHQVTQMGQEVILRCVPISNHLYFYWYRQILGQKVEFLVSFYNNEISEKSEIFDDQFSVERPDGSNFTLKIRSTKLEDSAMYFCASRGTNYGYTFGSGTRLTVV.

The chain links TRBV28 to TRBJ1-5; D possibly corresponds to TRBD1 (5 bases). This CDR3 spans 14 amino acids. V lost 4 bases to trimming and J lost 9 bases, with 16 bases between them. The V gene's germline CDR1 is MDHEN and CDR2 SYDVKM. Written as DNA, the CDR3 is TGTGCCAGCAGTTCGCTAGACGGGGCTTGGCCCCAGCATTTT. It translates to CASSSLDGAWPQHF.

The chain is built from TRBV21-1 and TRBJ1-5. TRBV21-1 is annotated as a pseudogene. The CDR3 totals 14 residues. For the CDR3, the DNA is TGTGCCAGCAGCAAACCCTACATGGGTCAGCCCCAGCATTTT. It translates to CASSKPYMGQPQHF.

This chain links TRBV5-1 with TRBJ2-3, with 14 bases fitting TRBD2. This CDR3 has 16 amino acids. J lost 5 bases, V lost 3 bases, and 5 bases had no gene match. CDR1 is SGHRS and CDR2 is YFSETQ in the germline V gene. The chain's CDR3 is CASSSGGTSGRDTQYF. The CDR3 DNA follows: TGCGCCAGCAGCTCCGGCGGGACTAGCGGGAGAGATACGCAGTATTTT.

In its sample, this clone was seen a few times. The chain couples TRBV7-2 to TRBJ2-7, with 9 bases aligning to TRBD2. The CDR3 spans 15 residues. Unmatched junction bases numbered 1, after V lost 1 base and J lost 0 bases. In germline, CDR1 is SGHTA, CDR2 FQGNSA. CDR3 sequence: CASSLVSGSSYEQYF. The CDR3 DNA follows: TGTGCCAGCAGCTTAGTTAGCGGGAGCTCCTACGAGCAGTACTTC.